The source of this T cell receptor beta chain is a study of patients and donors after allogeneic stem cell transplantation. From germline, CDR1 is SGHAT and CDR2 FQDESV (reference sequence). V was shortened by 4 bases and J by 7 bases, with 12 bases between the two germline ends. The CDR3 consists of 13 residues. TCRdb re-derived calls from the RT-PCR reads in MiXCR, one entry per CDR3 protein. Counted here are approximately 170,000 distinct CDR3 sequences, roughly 31% occurring once; the ten biggest clones make up approximately 3%. Input material: blood, either unsorted or a sorted T cell fraction (not recorded which). V gene TRBV11-1 combines with J gene TRBJ2-3; D is uncertain. This receptor was obtained from a human donor who was either an allogeneic HSCT recipient or a stem cell or donor lymphocyte infusion donor (not recorded which). It is not recorded whose cells these are; they may come from a transplant donor. The CDR3 sequence: CASSSRGRNTQYF. DNA of the CDR3: TGTGCCAGCAGCTCCCGTGGGCGGAATACGCAGTATTTT.